This TCR beta chain is drawn from a study of T cell responses to AZD1222 COVID-19 vaccine. This CDR3 has 16 amino acids. Germline assignment: CDR1 MDHEN and CDR2 SYDVKM. V was shortened by 4 bases and J by 1 base, with 14 bases between the two germline ends. In regard to this clone: Its antigen is still unknown.

The data were produced by immunoSEQ multiplex PCR, yet TCRdb's version contains in-frame clones alone and is incomplete. In the table there are roughly 160,000 clones, roughly 90% of which are singletons. General observations from the study: Clonal diversity was possibly underestimated, and the donors were mostly white British, with more females.

The genes are TRBV28 and TRBJ1-5; tentatively, D is TRBD1 (6 bases). The sequences come from peripheral blood, collected 28 days after the second AZD1222 dose. The sequence was collected from an adult who received the AZD1222 COVID-19 vaccine. Written as DNA, the CDR3 is TGTGCCAGCAGTTCTACAGGGAGAGGAAGCAATCAGCCCCAGCATTTT. Its protein product is CASSSTGRGSNQPQHF.